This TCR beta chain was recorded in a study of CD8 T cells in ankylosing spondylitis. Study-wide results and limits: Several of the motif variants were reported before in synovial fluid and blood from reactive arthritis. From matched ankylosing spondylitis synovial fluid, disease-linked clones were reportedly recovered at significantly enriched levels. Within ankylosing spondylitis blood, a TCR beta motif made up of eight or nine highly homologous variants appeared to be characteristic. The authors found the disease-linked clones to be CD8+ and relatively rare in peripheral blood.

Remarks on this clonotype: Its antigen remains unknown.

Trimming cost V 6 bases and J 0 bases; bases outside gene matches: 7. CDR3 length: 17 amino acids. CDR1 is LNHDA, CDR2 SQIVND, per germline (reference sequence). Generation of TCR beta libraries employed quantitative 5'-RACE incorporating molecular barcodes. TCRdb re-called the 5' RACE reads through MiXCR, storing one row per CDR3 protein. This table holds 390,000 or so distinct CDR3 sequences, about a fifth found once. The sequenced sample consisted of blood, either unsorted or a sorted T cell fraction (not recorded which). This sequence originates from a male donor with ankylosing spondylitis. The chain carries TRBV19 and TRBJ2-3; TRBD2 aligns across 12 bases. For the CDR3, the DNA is TGTGCCAGTAGCAAACGAGGGACTAGCGGGAGCACAGATACGCAGTATTTT. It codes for CASSKRGTSGSTDTQYF.